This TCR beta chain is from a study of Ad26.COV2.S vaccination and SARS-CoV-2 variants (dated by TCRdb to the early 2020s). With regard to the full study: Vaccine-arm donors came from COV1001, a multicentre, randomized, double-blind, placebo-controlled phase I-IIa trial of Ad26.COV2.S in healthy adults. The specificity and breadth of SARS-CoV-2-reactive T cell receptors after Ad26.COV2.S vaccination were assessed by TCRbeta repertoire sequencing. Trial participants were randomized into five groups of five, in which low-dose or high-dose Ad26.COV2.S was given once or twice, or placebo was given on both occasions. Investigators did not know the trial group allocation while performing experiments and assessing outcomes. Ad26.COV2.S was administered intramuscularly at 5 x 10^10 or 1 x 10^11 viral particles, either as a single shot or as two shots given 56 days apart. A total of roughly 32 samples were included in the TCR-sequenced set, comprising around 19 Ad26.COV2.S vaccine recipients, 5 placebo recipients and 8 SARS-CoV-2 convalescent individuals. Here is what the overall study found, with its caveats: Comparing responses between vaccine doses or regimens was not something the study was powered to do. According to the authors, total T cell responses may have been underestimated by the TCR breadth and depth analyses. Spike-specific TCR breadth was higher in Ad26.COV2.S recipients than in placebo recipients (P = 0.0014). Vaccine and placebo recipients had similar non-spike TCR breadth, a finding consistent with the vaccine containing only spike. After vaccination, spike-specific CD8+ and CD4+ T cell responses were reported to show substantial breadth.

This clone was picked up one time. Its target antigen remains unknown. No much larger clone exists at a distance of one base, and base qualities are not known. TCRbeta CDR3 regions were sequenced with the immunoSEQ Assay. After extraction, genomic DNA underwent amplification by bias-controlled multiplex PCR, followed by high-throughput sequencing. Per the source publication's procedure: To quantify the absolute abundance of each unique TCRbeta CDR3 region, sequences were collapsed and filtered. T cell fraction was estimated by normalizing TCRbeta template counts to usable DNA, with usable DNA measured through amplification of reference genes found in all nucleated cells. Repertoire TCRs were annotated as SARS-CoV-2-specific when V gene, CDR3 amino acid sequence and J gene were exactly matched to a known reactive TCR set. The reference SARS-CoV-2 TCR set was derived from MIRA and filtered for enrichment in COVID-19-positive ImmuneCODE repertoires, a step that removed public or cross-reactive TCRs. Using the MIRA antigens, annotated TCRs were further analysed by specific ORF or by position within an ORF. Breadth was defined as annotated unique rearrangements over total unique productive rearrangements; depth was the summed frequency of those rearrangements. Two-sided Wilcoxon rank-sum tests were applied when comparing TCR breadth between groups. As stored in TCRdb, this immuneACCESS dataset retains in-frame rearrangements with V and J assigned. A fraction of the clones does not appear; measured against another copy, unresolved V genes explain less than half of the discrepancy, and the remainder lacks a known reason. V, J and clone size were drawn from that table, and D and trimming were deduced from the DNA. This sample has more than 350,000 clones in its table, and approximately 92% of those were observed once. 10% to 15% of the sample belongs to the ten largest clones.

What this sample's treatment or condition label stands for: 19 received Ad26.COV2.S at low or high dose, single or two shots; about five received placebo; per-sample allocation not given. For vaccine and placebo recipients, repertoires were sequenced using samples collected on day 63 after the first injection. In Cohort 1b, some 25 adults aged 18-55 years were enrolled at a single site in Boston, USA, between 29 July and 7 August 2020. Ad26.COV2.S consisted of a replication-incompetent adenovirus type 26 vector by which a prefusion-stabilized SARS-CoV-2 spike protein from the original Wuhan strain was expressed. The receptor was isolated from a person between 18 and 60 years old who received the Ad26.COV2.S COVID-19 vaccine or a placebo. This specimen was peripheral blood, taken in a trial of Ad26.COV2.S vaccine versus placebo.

The bases read TGTGCCAGCAGCCGTGGACAGGGGGGAAATTCACCCCTCCACTTT. The resulting protein is CASSRGQGGNSPLHF. This receptor chain uses TRBV5-4 and TRBJ1-6; 10 middle bases align to TRBD1. V is trimmed back by 4 bases and J by 7 bases, and the junction contains 5 bases that no gene match accounts for. CDR1 and CDR2 were assigned from the germline V gene (reference sequence) as SGHNT and YYREEE. From the cysteine up to the phenylalanine, the CDR3 has a length of 15 residues. Of the read, only the CDR3 DNA is kept; its 45 bases are in frame from base 1.